Each of the 21 T cell receptor beta chains below was sequenced from the same sample in a study of control samples from healthy donors and cancer patients. Some clones are missing from TCRdb's copy, which holds only in-frame ones; the method was immunoSEQ multiplex PCR. Here the sample spans 60,000 to 75,000 clones, 75% to 85% being singletons. Sequenced input: blood. The receptors originated from a man in his sixties in good health.

This chain uses TRBV19 with TRBJ2-7, with 9 bases that match TRBD1. V was clipped by 4 bases and J by 3 bases; unmatched bases: 4. Germline CDR1 reads LNHDA; CDR2 reads SQIVND (reference sequence). The CDR3 sequence is 14 residues long. This CDR3 is CASSRDRADYEQYF. CDR3 nucleotides: TGTGCCAGTAGTAGGGACAGGGCTGACTACGAGCAGTACTTC.

This clone was seen at least ten times. The chain employs TRBV2 and TRBJ2-7; 9 nucleotides match TRBD1. The CDR3 sequence is 14 residues long. J gave up 3 bases and V 6 bases, and 6 bases lay outside the gene matches. CDR1 is SNHLY, CDR2 FYNNEI, per germline. CDR3 DNA sequence: TGTGCCAGCAGCCAGACAGGGGGAATCTACGAGCAGTACTTC. It encodes CASSQTGGIYEQYF.

This clone was seen only once. The chain combines TRBV19 with TRBJ1-1; 8 bases match TRBD1. CDR1 and CDR2 (germline): LNHDA, SQIVND (reference sequence). The CDR3 spans 13 residues. Trimming removed 7 bases from V and 4 bases from J; junction bases left unmatched: 5. The DNA of the CDR3 is TGTGCCAGTATCCCTACAGGGGGCACTGAAGCTTTCTTT. Its translation is CASIPTGGTEAFF.

The CDR3 DNA is TGTGCCAGCAGTGCCGGGACAGGGGTTACCGGGGAGCTGTTTTTT. It translates to CASSAGTGVTGELFF. The genes are TRBV11-3 and TRBJ2-2; 10 nucleotides line up with TRBD1. J lost 5 bases, V lost 6 bases, and 6 bases had no gene match. Germline CDR1 SGHNT, CDR2 YENEEA. The CDR3 spans 15 residues.

The rearrangement uses TRBV27 and TRBJ2-2; possible D gene TRBD2, 6 bases. This CDR3 has 15 amino acids. Trimming stripped 8 bases from V and 4 bases from J, with 17 bases between. Germline assignment: CDR1 MNHEY and CDR2 SMNVEV (reference sequence). The CDR3 loop reads CASARGTSPTGELFF. As DNA, the CDR3 is TGTGCCAGCGCGCGAGGGACTTCACCCACCGGGGAGCTGTTTTTT.

The chain combines TRBV5-1 with TRBJ1-2; D call uncertain. In germline, CDR1 is SGHRS, CDR2 YFSETQ. The V and J ends lost 4 bases and 8 bases respectively, with 9 bases between them. The CDR3 is 11 amino acids. The CDR3 loop reads CASSDGGGYTF. The CDR3 nucleotides are TGCGCCAGCAGCGACGGCGGAGGCTACACCTTC.

This clone came up once. Other DNA sequences within the sample encode an identical CDR3. The chain links TRBV3-1 (or the pseudogene TRBV3-2) to TRBJ1-4; D remains ambiguous. Trimming stripped 1 base from V and 4 bases from J, with 7 bases between. Germline assignment: CDR1 LGHDT and CDR2 YNNKEL (reference sequence). The CDR3 has 14 amino acids. CDR3 in amino acids: CASSQGRNNEKLFF. DNA of the CDR3: TGTGCCAGCAGCCAAGGGCGGAATAATGAAAAACTGTTTTTT.

The rearrangement uses TRBV9 and TRBJ2-1; TRBD2 agrees at 9 bases. Germline V CDR1 and CDR2: SGDLS, YYNGEE. The CDR3 is 16 residues long. Unmatched junction bases numbered 4, after V lost 3 bases and J lost 0 bases. The CDR3 DNA follows: TGTGCCAGCAGCGGCATTAGCGGGAGCTCCTACAATGAGCAGTTCTTC. Translated: CASSGISGSSYNEQFF. The whole variable domain, filled in from reference TRBV9 and TRBJ2-1, reads DSGVTQTPKHLITATGQRVTLRCSPRSGDLSVYWYQQSLDQGLQFLIQYYNGEERAKGNILERFSAQQFPDLHSELNLSSLELGDSALYFCASSGISGSSYNEQFFGPGTRLTVL.

This clone occurred once. The CDR3 loop is CASSQPGTQETQYF. The CDR3 nucleotides are TGTGCCAGCAGTCAACCGGGAACCCAAGAGACCCAGTACTTC. The rearrangement links TRBV28 to TRBJ2-5, with a possible D match to TRBD2 (5 bases). Trimming removed 5 bases from V and 1 base from J, with 11 bases in between. Germline V gene data show CDR1 as MDHEN and CDR2 as SYDVKM. This CDR3 has 14 residues.

The chain couples TRBV12-3 or TRBV12-4 to TRBJ2-1; TRBD2 agrees at 8 bases. The trim removed 6 bases at V and 6 bases at J, leaving 4 bases unmatched. The length of the CDR3 is 13 residues. The CDR3 sequence: CASRSGTSNEQFF. CDR3 coding DNA: TGTGCCAGCAGATCCGGGACTAGCAATGAGCAGTTCTTC.

This chain links TRBV28 with TRBJ2-2; 8 bases fit TRBD2. The CDR3 totals 14 residues. CDR1 is MDHEN and CDR2 is SYDVKM in the germline V gene. Trimming cost V 7 bases and J 2 bases; bases outside gene matches: 3. CDR3: CASTGTRNTGELFF. The CDR3 nucleotides are TGTGCCAGCACGGGGACTAGAAACACCGGGGAGCTGTTTTTT.

CDR3 in amino acids: CASSVLGLAGRETQYF. The DNA of the CDR3 is TGTGCCAGCAGCGTGCTCGGACTAGCGGGAAGAGAGACCCAGTACTTC. This chain links TRBV9 with TRBJ2-5, with 12 bases matching TRBD2. The germline CDR1 and CDR2 sequences are SGDLS and YYNGEE. The CDR3 totals 16 residues. V lost 2 bases to trimming and J lost 4 bases; unmatched junction nucleotides: 6.

This clone was found once. The chain has TRBV7-2 and TRBJ2-3; 9 bases match TRBD2. This CDR3 region has 15 residues. Unmatched junction bases numbered 10, after V lost 4 bases and J lost 8 bases. CDR1 and CDR2 (germline): SGHTA, FQGNSA. The chain's CDR3 is CASSYWGGREVTQYF. The CDR3 coding sequence is TGTGCCAGCAGCTATTGGGGCGGGAGGGAGGTTACGCAGTATTTT.

The chain employs TRBV24-1 and TRBJ1-5, with D uncertain. There are 13 residues in the CDR3. With 10 bases removed from V and 1 base from J, the gap between germline ends came to 10 bases. CDR1 is KGHDR, CDR2 SFDVKD, per germline. Here the CDR3 DNA reads TGTGCCACAAATGCGGGGAGCAATCAGCCCCAGCATTTT. Translated, it gives CATNAGSNQPQHF.

V is TRBV10-2 and J is TRBJ2-3, with TRBD2 identical over 9 bases. Germline V gene sequence: CDR1 WSHSY, CDR2 SAAADI. The trim removed 4 bases at V and 5 bases at J, leaving 7 bases unmatched. The CDR3 spans 15 residues. Here the CDR3 reads CASSVTSGSGDTQYF. CDR3 nucleotides: TGCGCCAGCAGTGTAACTAGCGGGTCTGGAGATACGCAGTATTTT.

This clone occurred a few times. This chain connects TRBV7-2 to TRBJ1-5; TRBD1 is a possible D gene (5 bases). This CDR3 is 14 amino acids long. The V gene's germline CDR1 is SGHTA and CDR2 FQGNSA. The germline V and J ends were trimmed by 4 bases and 2 bases, with 9 bases remaining between them. The CDR3, as DNA: TGTGCCAGCAGCTCGGGGGTACGCAATCAGCCCCAGCATTTT. Translated, it gives CASSSGVRNQPQHF.

This chain connects TRBV5-8 to TRBJ2-7; TRBD2 agrees at 7 bases. Germline V gene sequence: CDR1 SGHTS, CDR2 YDEGEE. The CDR3 has 14 amino acids. Losses at the gene ends were 0 bases for V and 0 bases for J; bases not matched to a gene: 0. CDR3 DNA sequence: TGTGCCAGCAGCTTGGGCGGGAGCTCCTACGAGCAGTACTTC. This translates into CASSLGGSSYEQYF.

This sequence joins TRBV14 and TRBJ2-1, with a possible D match to TRBD2 (5 bases). V dropped 0 bases and J dropped 2 bases, with 8 bases sitting between them. The germline gives CDR1 SGHDN, CDR2 FVKESK. This CDR3 contains 15 residues. CDR3: CASSQDFGAYNEQFF. The CDR3 region has the DNA TGTGCCAGCAGCCAAGATTTCGGGGCCTACAATGAGCAGTTCTTC.

This clone appeared a single time. The gene calls are TRBV7-7 and TRBJ2-7; D gene ambiguous. V was clipped by 5 bases and J by 0 bases, with 8 bases between them. The CDR3 is made up of 13 amino acids. Germline V CDR1 and CDR2: SSHAT, FNYEAQ (reference sequence). The DNA for the CDR3 is TGTGCCAGCAGCATTTCACCCTCCTACGAGCAGTACTTC. Encoded protein: CASSISPSYEQYF.

The gene calls are TRBV5-5 and TRBJ1-4; D unresolved. V dropped 2 bases and J dropped 3 bases, with 11 bases sitting between them. Germline lookup yields CDR1 SGHKS and CDR2 YYEKEE (reference sequence). The CDR3 runs 15 residues. Written as DNA, the CDR3 is TGTGCCAGCAGCTTTTCCTCAGGTGCTAATGAAAAACTGTTTTTT. Protein product: CASSFSSGANEKLFF.

V and J are TRBV3-1 (or the pseudogene TRBV3-2) and TRBJ1-4; no firm D call. Germline V gives CDR1 LGHDT, CDR2 YNNKEL (reference sequence). V lost 4 bases to trimming and J lost 5 bases, with 8 bases between them. CDR3 size: 13 residues. In DNA form, the CDR3 reads TGTGCCAGCAGCCGGCAGAGGAATGAAAAACTGTTTTTT. This sequence encodes CASSRQRNEKLFF.